Listed below are T cell receptor beta chains from one sample, sequenced in a study of cytotoxic CD8 clonotypes in ibrutinib-treated CLL. Assay used: immunoSEQ multiplex PCR; TCRdb lists only in-frame clones, some missing. Counted here are 100,000 to 150,000 clones, approximately 85% occurring once; the ten biggest clones make up around 2.1%. Sequencing used PBMCs, obtained after 24 months of ibrutinib treatment. Receptors were obtained from a human donor with chronic lymphocytic leukemia. The CDR3 runs from the conserved cysteine through the conserved F or W. Each record gives: V gene, J gene, CDR3 protein.

v_call: TRBV29-1; j_call: TRBJ2-3; cdr3_aa: CSAALRDRGTDTQYF
v_call: TRBV9; j_call: TRBJ2-3; cdr3_aa: CASSVADSPSVDTQYF
v_call: TRBV28; j_call: TRBJ1-4; cdr3_aa: CASMPPGNEKLFF
v_call: TRBV5-1; j_call: TRBJ2-4; cdr3_aa: CASSWWVGAGNIQYF
v_call: TRBV28; j_call: TRBJ1-5; cdr3_aa: CASSAGTAYNQPQHF
v_call: TRBV2; j_call: TRBJ2-1; cdr3_aa: CASKTVWEYNEQFF
v_call: TRBV18; j_call: TRBJ1-2; cdr3_aa: CASSPGRLNYGYTF
v_call: TRBV10-3; j_call: TRBJ2-3; cdr3_aa: CAISESSGPSPDTQYF
v_call: TRBV7-3; j_call: TRBJ2-3; cdr3_aa: CASSFRLAGGADTQYF
v_call: TRBV7-4; j_call: TRBJ2-3; cdr3_aa: CASRGTGGADTQYF
v_call: TRBV28; j_call: TRBJ2-2; cdr3_aa: CASSLNSRGRAGELFF
v_call: TRBV2; j_call: TRBJ1-5; cdr3_aa: CASNGGSGQPQHF
v_call: TRBV11-3; j_call: TRBJ2-2; cdr3_aa: CASSRRGGAGTGELFF
v_call: TRBV28; j_call: TRBJ1-2; cdr3_aa: CASSQSSTGWGYTF
v_call: TRBV2; j_call: TRBJ2-1; cdr3_aa: CASSGLAGYNEQFF
v_call: TRBV2; j_call: TRBJ2-7; cdr3_aa: CARGTSGSYEQYF
v_call: TRBV29-1; j_call: TRBJ1-4; cdr3_aa: CSVLKSTNEKLFF
v_call: TRBV4-2; j_call: TRBJ2-5; cdr3_aa: CASSRLAGGPREDETQYF
v_call: TRBV19; j_call: TRBJ2-5; cdr3_aa: CASSLDRVGETQYF